This TCR beta chain was identified in a study of Japanese encephalitis immunity and Zika vaccine responses (dated by TCRdb to the early 2020s). General notes on the study: Each included participant got alum-adjuvanted ZPIV three times, at weeks 0, 4 and 28, with every dose being 5.0 ug. Two to three months ahead of the first ZPIV dose, around 13 participants were given JEV vaccine (IXIARO) as a two-dose regimen with the doses 28 days apart. Before ZPIV, about 12 participants got a single dose of YFV vaccine (YF-VAX), while eight or nine participants were flavivirus-naive. For TCR sequencing, several representative participants were chosen from each pre-vaccination group, with samples at week 0 (after pre-vaccination, before ZPIV) and week 52. TCR repertoires were also analyzed from a few flavivirus-naive individuals at weeks 2, 6 and 52 after starting ZPIV vaccination. For stimulation, either ZIKV structural-protein peptide pools divided into flavivirus-conserved and non-conserved sets were used, or JEV or YFV peptides matching the pre-vaccination. The ZIKV peptides, 15-mers that overlapped by 11 residues, were chosen for containing NetMHCpan/NetMHCII-predicted epitopes with affinity below 50 nM. The study examined whether earlier vaccination against Japanese encephalitis virus (JEV) or yellow fever virus (YFV) influenced CD4 T cell responses to the Zika vaccine.

CDR1 and CDR2, per the germline V gene, are KGHDR and SFDVKD. V trim: 5 bases; J trim: 6 bases; unmatched bases: 8. Inclusive of the bounding cysteine and phenylalanine, the CDR3 is 15 residues long. Kept here is only the CDR3 DNA, which spans 45 bases and is read in frame from base 1. This clonotype is judged medium-sized (0.01 to 0.1%). Per-nucleotide qualities are absent, and no much larger clonotype sits a single base away. Results and caveats for the whole study, not just this receptor: Samples were clustered by participant, with no similarity observed between individuals, suggesting that no public TCRs were detected. JEV-pre-vaccinated donors showed higher repertoire similarity across time-points and stimulations than YFV-pre-vaccinated donors, indicating more clonotypes common to ZIKV and JEV stimulation. Only a few individuals showed CD8 T cell responses to the ZIKV peptide pools, and those responses were of very low magnitude. Rather than the whole vaccinated cohort, the analysis covered just a subset of trial participants, namely those who received three doses and had adequate samples. After ZPIV, repertoire richness of CD4 T cells responding to conserved ZIKV epitopes significantly decreased in JEV-pre-vaccinated donors. The individual peptides behind the cross-reactive responses were not identified because limits on sample size made peptide-pool deconvolution impossible.

PBMCs were stained with CellTrace CFSE and grown for over five days in RPMI containing 8% human serum and peptide pools at approximately 0.99 ug/mL each. On a BD FACSAria, proliferating CD4 T cells were sorted without fixation as live CD56-CD19-CD16-CD3+CD4+ CFSE-low cells. The enrolled adults were healthy, and microneutralization screening showed them to be seronegative for ZIKV, JEV, YFV, DENV and WNV. The samples were drawn from a phase 1 trial of an alum-adjuvanted Zika purified-inactivated virus (ZPIV) vaccine that was randomized, double-blinded and placebo-controlled. Peripheral blood mononuclear cells were isolated by standard procedure and were kept frozen in liquid nitrogen until use. The receptor library was made with 5' RACE. TCRbeta libraries were pooled in proportion to their sorted cell numbers before sequencing. Total RNA from sorted cells was extracted with RNAzol RT, and cDNA was made with an oligo(dT) primer and a template-switching oligo. The TCRbeta V-CDR3-J region was amplified by PCR with Kapa HiFi between a SMARTer oligo primer and a TCRbeta constant-region primer. A second PCR attached Illumina adaptors and sample-specific index barcodes, followed by HighPrep bead cleanup and Bioanalyzer confirmation of a band of roughly 650 bp. Libraries were sequenced on an Illumina MiSeq with 2x151 bp paired-end reads. On the authors' methods: Reads were demultiplexed with an in-house Java program, and MiXCR assigned TCRbeta annotations and counted clonotypes. Repertoire overlap used Morisita-Horn indices from the R package vegan, with UPGMA clustering and Circos plots of recurring clonotypes. Shannon diversity and richness were normalized to the highest possible value given the input cell numbers, yielding values from 0 to 1. MUSCLE was used to align CDR3beta sequences, SeqinR to compute distances, and R to plot multidimensional scaling. TCRdb trimmed the raw reads at Q25, called clones with MiXCR and kept productive beta chains. Rows with a matching CDR3 protein are joined into one entry that keeps the most common DNA and genes. TCRdb assigned the V and J calls; the authors' analysis was not used. Present in this sample are some 600 distinct CDR3 sequences, roughly 2.2% of which were seen just once. About a fifth of the sample rests with the top ten.

The clonotype originates from an adult woman who received an inactivated Zika virus vaccine. This sequence uses TRBV24-1 and TRBJ2-2; TRBD2 aligns with 7 central bases. The sequences come from antigen-activated CD4+ T cells from blood, cultured, collected during a Zika inactivated vaccine study. The nucleotide sequence is TGTGCCACCAGTGGCCGACCCGCGGGGGCCGGGGAGCTGTTTTTT. It translates to CATSGRPAGAGELFF.